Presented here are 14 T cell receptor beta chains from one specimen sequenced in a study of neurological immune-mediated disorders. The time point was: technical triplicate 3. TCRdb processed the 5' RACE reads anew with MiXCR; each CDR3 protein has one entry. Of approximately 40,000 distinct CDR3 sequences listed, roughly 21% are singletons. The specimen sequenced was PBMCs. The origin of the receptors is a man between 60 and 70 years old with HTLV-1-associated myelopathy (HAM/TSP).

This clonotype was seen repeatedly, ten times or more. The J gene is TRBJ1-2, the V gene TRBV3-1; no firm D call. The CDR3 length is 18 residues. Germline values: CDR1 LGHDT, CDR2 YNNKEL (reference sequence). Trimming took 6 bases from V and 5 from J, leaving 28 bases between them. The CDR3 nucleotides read TGTGCCAGCAGTCAGGCCCTGGTGGCCCCCCTCTCTAGGTATGGCTACACCTTC. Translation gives CASSQALVAPLSRYGYTF.

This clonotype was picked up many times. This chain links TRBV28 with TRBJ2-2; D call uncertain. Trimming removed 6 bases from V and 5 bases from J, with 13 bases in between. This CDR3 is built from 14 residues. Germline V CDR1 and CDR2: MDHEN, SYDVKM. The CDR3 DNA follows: TGTGCCAGCAGACGGTTAGAAAAGACCGGGGAGCTGTTTTTT. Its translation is CASRRLEKTGELFF.

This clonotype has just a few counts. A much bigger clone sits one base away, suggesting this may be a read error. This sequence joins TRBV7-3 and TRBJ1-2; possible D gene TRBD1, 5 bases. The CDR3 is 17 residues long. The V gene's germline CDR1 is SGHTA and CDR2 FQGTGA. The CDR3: CASSLTTSGASSYGCTF. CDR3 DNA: TGTGCCAGCAGCCTTACGACCTCCGGGGCAAGCAGCTATGGCTGCACCTTC.

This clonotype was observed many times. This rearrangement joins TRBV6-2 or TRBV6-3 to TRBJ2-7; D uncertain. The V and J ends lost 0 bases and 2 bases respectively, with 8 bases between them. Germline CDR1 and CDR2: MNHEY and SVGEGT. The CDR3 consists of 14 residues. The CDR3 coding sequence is TGTGCCAGCAGTTACTCCGGCCCAACCTACGAGCAGTACTTC. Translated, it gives CASSYSGPTYEQYF.

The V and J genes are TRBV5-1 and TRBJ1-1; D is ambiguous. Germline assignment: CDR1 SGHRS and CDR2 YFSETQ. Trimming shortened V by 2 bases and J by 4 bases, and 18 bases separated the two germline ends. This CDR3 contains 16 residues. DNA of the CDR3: TGCGCCAGCAGCTTAGCTCCGGGGTCTAGACCCACTGAAGCTTTCTTT. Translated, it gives CASSLAPGSRPTEAFF.

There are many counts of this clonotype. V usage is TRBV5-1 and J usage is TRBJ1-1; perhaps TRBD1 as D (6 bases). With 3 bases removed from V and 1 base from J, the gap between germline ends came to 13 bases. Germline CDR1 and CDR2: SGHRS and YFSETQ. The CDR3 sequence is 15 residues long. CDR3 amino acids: CASSSTIQGNTEAFF. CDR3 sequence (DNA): TGCGCCAGCAGCTCTACAATACAGGGGAACACTGAAGCTTTCTTT.

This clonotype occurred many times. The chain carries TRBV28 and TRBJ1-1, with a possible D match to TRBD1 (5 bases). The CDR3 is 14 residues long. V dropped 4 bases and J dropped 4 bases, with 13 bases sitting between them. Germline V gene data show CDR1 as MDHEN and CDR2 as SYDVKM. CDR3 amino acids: CASSSPPGGTEAFF. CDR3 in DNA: TGTGCCAGCAGTTCGCCCCCGGGGGGCACTGAAGCTTTCTTT.

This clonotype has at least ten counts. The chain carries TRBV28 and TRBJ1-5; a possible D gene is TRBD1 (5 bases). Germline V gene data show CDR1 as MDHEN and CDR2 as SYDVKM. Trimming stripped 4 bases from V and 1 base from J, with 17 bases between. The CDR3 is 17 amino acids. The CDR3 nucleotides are TGTGCCAGCAGTTCATTCCGGGGCGGGGGAAGCAATCAGCCCCAGCATTTT. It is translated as CASSSFRGGGSNQPQHF.

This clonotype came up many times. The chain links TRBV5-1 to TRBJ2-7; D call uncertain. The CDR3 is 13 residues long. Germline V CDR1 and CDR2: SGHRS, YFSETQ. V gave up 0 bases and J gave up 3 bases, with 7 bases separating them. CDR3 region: CASSLVGGYEQYF. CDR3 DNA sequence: TGCGCCAGCAGCTTGGTTGGCGGCTACGAGCAGTACTTC.

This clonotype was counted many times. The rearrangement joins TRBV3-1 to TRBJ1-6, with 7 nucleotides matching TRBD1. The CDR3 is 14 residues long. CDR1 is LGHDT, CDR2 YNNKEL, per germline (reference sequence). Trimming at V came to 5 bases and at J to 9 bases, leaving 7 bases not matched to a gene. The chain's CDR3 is CASSYRDSSSPLHF. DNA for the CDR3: TGTGCCAGCAGCTACCGGGACAGCTCTTCACCCCTCCACTTT.

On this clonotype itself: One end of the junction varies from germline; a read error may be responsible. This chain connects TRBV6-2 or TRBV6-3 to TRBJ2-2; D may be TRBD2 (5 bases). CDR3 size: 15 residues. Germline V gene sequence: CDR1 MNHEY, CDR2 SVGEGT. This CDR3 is CSSTLPQRAGWELFF. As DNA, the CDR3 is TGTTCCAGCACCCTTCCCCAAAGGGCGGGCTGGGAGCTGTTTTTT.

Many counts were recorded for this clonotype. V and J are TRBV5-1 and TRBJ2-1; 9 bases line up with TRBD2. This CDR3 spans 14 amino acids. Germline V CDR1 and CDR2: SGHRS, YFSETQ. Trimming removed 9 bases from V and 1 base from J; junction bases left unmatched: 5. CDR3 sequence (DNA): TGCGCCACCTCGGCGGGAGGGTCCTACAATGAGCAGTTCTTC. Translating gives CATSAGGSYNEQFF.

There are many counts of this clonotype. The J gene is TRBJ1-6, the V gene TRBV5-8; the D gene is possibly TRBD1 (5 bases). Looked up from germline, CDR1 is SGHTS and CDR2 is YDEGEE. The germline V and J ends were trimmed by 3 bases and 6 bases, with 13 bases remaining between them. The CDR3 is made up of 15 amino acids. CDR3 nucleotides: TGTGCCAGCAGCTCCGGGGGGTTCGGTAATTCACCCCTCCACTTT. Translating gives CASSSGGFGNSPLHF.

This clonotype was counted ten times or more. CDR3 sequence: CASSLGNNSPLHF. CDR3 sequence (DNA): TGTGCCAGCAGCTTGGGGAATAATTCACCCCTCCACTTT. The rearrangement links TRBV5-5 to TRBJ1-6, with D hard to call. The V and J ends lost 0 bases and 5 bases respectively, with 3 bases between them. The CDR3 loop spans 13 amino acids. Germline CDR1 SGHKS, CDR2 YYEKEE (reference sequence).